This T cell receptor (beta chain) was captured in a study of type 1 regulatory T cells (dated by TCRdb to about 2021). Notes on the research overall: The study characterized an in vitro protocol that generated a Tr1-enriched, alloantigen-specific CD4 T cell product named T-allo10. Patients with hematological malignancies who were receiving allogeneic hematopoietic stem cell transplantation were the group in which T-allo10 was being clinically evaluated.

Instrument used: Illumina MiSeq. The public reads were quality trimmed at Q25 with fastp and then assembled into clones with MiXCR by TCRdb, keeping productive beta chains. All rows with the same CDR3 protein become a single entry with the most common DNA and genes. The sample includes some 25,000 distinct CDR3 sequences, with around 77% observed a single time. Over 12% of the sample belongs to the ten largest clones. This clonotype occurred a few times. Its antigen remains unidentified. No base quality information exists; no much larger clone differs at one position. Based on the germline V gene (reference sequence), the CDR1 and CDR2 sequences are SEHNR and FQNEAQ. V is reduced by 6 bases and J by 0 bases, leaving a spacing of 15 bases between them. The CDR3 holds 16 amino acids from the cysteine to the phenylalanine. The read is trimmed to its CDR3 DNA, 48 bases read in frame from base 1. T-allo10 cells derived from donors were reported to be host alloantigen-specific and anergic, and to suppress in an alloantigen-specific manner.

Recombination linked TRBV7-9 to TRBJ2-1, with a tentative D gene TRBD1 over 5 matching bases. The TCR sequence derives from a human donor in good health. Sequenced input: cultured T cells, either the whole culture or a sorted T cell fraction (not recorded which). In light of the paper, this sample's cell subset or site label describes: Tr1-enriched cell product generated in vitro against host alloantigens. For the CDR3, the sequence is CASSDRLHSSYNEQFF. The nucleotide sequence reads TGTGCCAGCAGTGACAGACTCCATAGCTCCTACAATGAGCAGTTCTTC.